This TCR beta chain emerged from a study of Graves' ophthalmopathy and Graves' hyperthyroidism. Ages of hyperthyroidism patients ran from 18 to 65, and their diagnoses were new, under 2 months' duration. Other autoimmune disease, uncontrolled infection, pregnancy and lactation led to exclusion. This clonotype was found many times. Its target is unknown. The CDR3 covers 16 residues. CDR1 and CDR2 (germline): SGHDT, YYEEEE. With 0 bases removed from V and 0 bases from J, the gap between germline ends came to 12 bases. Study findings and constraints: The model achieved under 71% sensitivity and roughly 72% specificity for ophthalmopathy progression. Ophthalmopathy could be told apart from stable hyperthyroidism by a 13-signature model (about 90% sensitivity, approximately 81% specificity).

Beta-chain TCR CDR3 regions were amplified from RNA transcripts. The workflow started with a first-round RT-PCR run with HTBI primers and then moved on to a second-round multiplex PCR. TCRdb itself ran the multiplex PCR reads through MiXCR, one entry per CDR3 protein. Of roughly 1.1 million distinct CDR3 sequences listed, about 40% are singletons. V and J are TRBV5-6 and TRBJ1-2; no definite D call. The clonotype was recovered from an adult man with Graves' hyperthyroidism. Sequencing used peripheral blood or thyroid tissue (not recorded which). CDR3 region: CASSLAVSMSNYGYTF. The CDR3 DNA sequence: TGTGCCAGCAGCTTGGCAGTCTCGATGTCTAACTATGGCTACACCTTC.